This TCR beta chain originates from a study of blood T cell repertoires in COVID-19. Study-wide background: From T cells, B-cell-depleted T cells, or PBMCs came the material, which was cDNA or gDNA.

The germline gives CDR1 SGHRS, CDR2 YFSETQ. This CDR3 has 15 amino acids. V was pared by 1 base and J by 5 bases, with 14 bases between. This clone was recorded a few times. Measured with immunoSEQ multiplex PCR; TCRdb has only the in-frame clones, and not every one. The table has 230,000 or so clones, less than 90% seen once. The sample consisted of peripheral blood. This chain joins TRBV5-1 and TRBJ2-3; D perhaps matches TRBD1 (6 bases). The clonotype originates from a man under 40 with active or convalescent COVID-19. CDR3 DNA sequence: TGCGCCAGCAGCTTGTTACTACAACAGGGAGATACGCAGTATTTT. This encodes CASSLLLQQGDTQYF.